This passage covers 18 T cell receptor beta chains from one sample sequenced in a study of regulatory T cells in long-lasting Graves disease. Through Arm-PCR of CDR3 regions and iRepertoire HTBI primers, TCR beta libraries were built. TCRdb called the multiplex PCR reads again in MiXCR, with one record for every CDR3 protein. The sample holds about 450,000 distinct CDR3 sequences, less than 20% seen once. Sample time point: newly diagnosed GD, antithyroid drugs for less than 3 months. The TCR library was made from RNA extracted from PBMCs. The sample was also linked to a second study, of T cells in Graves' hyperthyroidism and ophthalmopathy.

Sequenced here: peripheral blood mononuclear cells (PBMCs), sampled at new diagnosis, from a patient treated with antithyroid drugs. Receptors were obtained from a woman in her twenties or thirties with Graves disease.

This clonotype was detected many times. This chain links TRBV10-3 with TRBJ2-1; TRBD2 matches at 11 bases. V was clipped by 10 bases and J by 4 bases; unmatched bases: 9. The CDR3 totals 15 residues. The germline CDR1 and CDR2 sequences are ENHRY and SYGVKD. CDR3 sequence (DNA): TGTGCCACCTCTGTAATAGCGGGAGGGTACAATGAGCAGTTCTTC. Amino acid sequence: CATSVIAGGYNEQFF.

This clonotype was recorded many times. The chain is built from TRBV28 and TRBJ2-3; TRBD1 matches at 7 bases. Germline lookup yields CDR1 MDHEN and CDR2 SYDVKM. This CDR3 comprises 14 residues. With 6 bases clipped from V and 5 bases from J, the junction kept 8 bases outside the gene matches. CDR3 residues: CASSVQGDVDTQYF. CDR3 bases: TGTGCCAGCAGCGTCCAGGGGGACGTAGATACGCAGTATTTT.

The chain is built from TRBV29-1 and TRBJ1-4; a weak D match, TRBD1 (5 bases). The CDR3 covers 12 residues. The V end was cut by 0 bases, the J end by 7 bases, with 6 bases between. Germline loops: CDR1 SQVTM, CDR2 ANQGSEA. The CDR3 protein is CSVEDQGEKLFF. CDR3 coding DNA: TGCAGCGTTGAAGATCAGGGTGAAAAACTGTTTTTT.

This clonotype was seen a handful of times. V gene TRBV12-3 or TRBV12-4 combines with J gene TRBJ2-4; possibly TRBD2 for D (6 bases). Trimming left V 4 bases short and J 4 bases short, with 20 bases between. The length of the CDR3 is 17 residues. In DNA, the CDR3 is TGTGCCAGCAGTTACCTTTTTTTACGTGGGGGGAAAAACATTCAGTACTTC. Translating gives CASSYLFLRGGKNIQYF.

This clonotype showed up just a few times. This chain links TRBV6-1 with TRBJ2-5, with D maybe TRBD1 (5 bases). V was pared by 11 bases and J by 5 bases, with 18 bases between. This CDR3 is 13 amino acids long. The germline gives CDR1 MNHNS, CDR2 SASEGT. The CDR3 region is CAASSGATETQYF. CDR3 sequence (DNA): TGTGCCGCCAGCAGTGGGGCGACGGAGACCCAGTACTTC.

This clonotype has only a few counts. The V call is TRBV6-5, the J call TRBJ1-2; D not certain. The CDR3 has 14 amino acids. Germline CDR1 and CDR2: MNHEY and SVGAGI. V was pared by 2 bases and J by 1 base, with 8 bases between. CDR3 bases: TGTGCCAGCAGTTACCAGCGGGGTAACTATGGCTACACCTTC. It encodes CASSYQRGNYGYTF.

This clonotype was seen many times. The V and J genes are TRBV7-9 and TRBJ1-1; tentative D call: TRBD1 (5 bases). The CDR3 spans 19 residues. V was cut by 3 bases and J by 4 bases, with 27 bases left in between. Germline V gene lookup returns CDR1 SEHNR and CDR2 FQNEAQ (reference sequence). The CDR3 region is CASSFRPYGTANSITEAFF. The CDR3 DNA follows: TGTGCCAGCAGCTTTCGGCCTTACGGGACTGCCAACAGTATCACTGAAGCTTTCTTT. Complete variable domain (other parts from reference TRBV7-9 and TRBJ1-1): DTGVSQNPRHKITKRGQNVTFRCDPISEHNRLYWYRQTLGQGPEFLTYFQNEAQLEKSRLLSDRFSAERPKGSFSTLEIQRTEQGDSAMYLCASSFRPYGTANSITEAFFGQGTRLTVV.

This clonotype was observed many times. The genes are TRBV12-3 or TRBV12-4 and TRBJ1-1; D is unclear. The CDR3 sequence is 14 residues long. The V end was cut by 5 bases, the J end by 0 bases, with 10 bases between. CDR3 sequence (DNA): TGTGCCAGCAGTCCAAGCAGCATGAACACTGAAGCTTTCTTT. The encoded protein is CASSPSSMNTEAFF.

This clonotype has at least ten counts. The junction departs from germline at one end; a sequencing error may be responsible. The CDR3 reads CASTLTVNTEAFF. DNA of the CDR3: TGTGCCAGCACCCTCACAGTGAACACTGAAGCTTTCTTT. V is TRBV5-1 and J is TRBJ1-1, with unresolved D. In germline, CDR1 is SGHRS, CDR2 YFSETQ. The CDR3 loop spans 13 amino acids.

The table lists this clonotype with many counts. The chain links TRBV28 to TRBJ2-5, with 7 bases fitting TRBD1. The CDR3 has 16 amino acids. The trim removed 5 bases at V and 2 bases at J, leaving 11 bases unmatched. Germline V lookup: CDR1 MDHEN, CDR2 SYDVKM. CDR3 in amino acids: CASSTIRGPLQETQYF. Here the CDR3 DNA reads TGTGCCAGCAGTACCATTAGGGGGCCCCTTCAAGAGACCCAGTACTTC.

The J gene is TRBJ1-1, the V gene TRBV5-1, with TRBD1 identical over 7 bases. After removal of 5 bases from V and 3 bases from J, the junction contained 7 bases not matched to a gene. From germline, CDR1 is SGHRS and CDR2 YFSETQ. The CDR3 runs 14 residues. The CDR3 nucleotides are TGCGCCAGCAGTTATACAGGGGAGTACACTGAAGCTTTCTTT. Its protein product is CASSYTGEYTEAFF.

The chain employs TRBV27 and TRBJ1-2; 9 bases match TRBD1. Germline V lookup: CDR1 MNHEY, CDR2 SMNVEV (reference sequence). The CDR3 loop spans 16 amino acids. V shed 4 bases, J shed 2 bases, and the junction held 8 bases outside the gene matches. For the CDR3, the DNA is TGTGCCAGCAGTTCCCACGGGACAGGGAGGAACTATGGCTACACCTTC. It translates to CASSSHGTGRNYGYTF.

This clonotype was seen at least ten times. The V gene is TRBV7-6, the J gene TRBJ1-1; D remains ambiguous. V was clipped by 2 bases and J by 0 bases, with 10 bases between them. From germline, CDR1 is SGHVS and CDR2 FNYEAQ. The CDR3 runs 15 residues. Written as DNA, the CDR3 is TGTGCCAGCAGCTTATCGGAGGCTTTGAACACTGAAGCTTTCTTT. It encodes CASSLSEALNTEAFF.

This clonotype has a count of ten or more. The genes are TRBV20-1 and TRBJ1-1; no clear D gene. The CDR3 contains 14 residues. The ends were cut back, 3 bases at V and 1 base at J, with 12 bases in the middle. From germline, CDR1 is DFQATT and CDR2 SNEGSKA (reference sequence). The DNA of the CDR3 is TGCAGTGCTAGGGATCCACGGGGGAACACTGAAGCTTTCTTT. It yields the protein CSARDPRGNTEAFF.

Ten or more counts support this clonotype. The chain combines TRBV7-9 with TRBJ1-1; 11 nucleotides agree with TRBD1. V dropped 7 bases and J dropped 5; count of bases not matched to a gene: 12. CDR1 is SEHNR and CDR2 is FQNEAQ in the germline V gene (reference sequence). The CDR3 extends over 16 amino acids. The CDR3: CASNLGQGAASTEAFF. For the CDR3, the DNA is TGTGCCAGCAACCTAGGACAGGGGGCAGCAAGTACTGAAGCTTTCTTT.

The chain has TRBV7-9 and TRBJ2-2; D remains unclear. Germline lookup yields CDR1 SEHNR and CDR2 FQNEAQ (reference sequence). With 4 bases removed from V and 1 base from J, the gap between germline ends came to 16 bases. The length of the CDR3 is 17 residues. The CDR3 is CASSSPGLGVNTGELFF. CDR3 DNA sequence: TGTGCCAGCAGCTCCCCCGGGCTCGGCGTGAACACCGGGGAGCTGTTTTTT.

This clonotype was recorded many times. The V gene is TRBV27, the J gene TRBJ2-7; D uncertain. The V gene lost 5 bases and the J gene lost 4 bases, with 15 bases spanning the gap. CDR1 is MNHEY and CDR2 is SMNVEV in the germline V gene (reference sequence). The CDR3 spans 14 residues. The CDR3 region is CASSRSADQYEQYF. The CDR3 bases are TGTGCCAGCAGTCGCTCGGCGGACCAATACGAGCAGTACTTC.

A word on this clonotype: A clone one base away is much larger, so this may be a read error. This chain connects TRBV5-6 to TRBJ1-2; D not certain. In germline, CDR1 is SGHDT, CDR2 YYEEEE. The CDR3 covers 15 residues. Written as DNA, the CDR3 is TGTGCCAGCAGCTTGGTCCCAGAGTACGAGTATGACTACACCTTC. As protein: CASSLVPEYEYDYTF.